A selection of T cell receptor beta chains follows, all from one sample in a study of blood T cell repertoires in COVID-19. The repertoire was sequenced with immunoSEQ multiplex PCR; TCRdb's copy has only in-frame clones and lacks some. Of 250,000 to 350,000 clones in the sample, more than 80% were seen once. Material for sequencing was peripheral blood. The receptors here all came from a man aged 18 to 30 who had recovered from COVID-19. CDR3s include the opening cysteine and the closing phenylalanine or tryptophan. D genes are given only for firm matches. Rows give clone size only sometimes, using once, few, many, or a class for an expanded clone.

clone size,CDR3 length,J gene,D gene,V gene,CDR3 DNA,CDR3 protein
-,14,TRBJ2-5,-,TRBV5-4,TGTGCCAGCAGCTTGGGGGCGGGACAAGAGACCCAGTACTTC,CASSLGAGQETQYF
-,16,TRBJ1-4,TRBD1,TRBV6-1,TGTGCCAGCAGTGAATTTTACAGGGGATCCAATGAAAAACTGTTTTTT,CASSEFYRGSNEKLFF
-,17,TRBJ1-5,TRBD1,TRBV19,TGTGCCAGTAGTACATTACAGGGGCTACTAGAAAATCAGCCCCAGCATTTT,CASSTLQGLLENQPQHF
-,13,TRBJ1-2,-,TRBV5-4,TGTGCCAGCAGCTTGGACAGCAACTATGGCTACACCTTC,CASSLDSNYGYTF
-,17,TRBJ2-2,-,TRBV5-6,TGTGCCAGCAGCTTGGACGGCGGGGCCAGATACACCGGGGAGCTGTTTTTT,CASSLDGGARYTGELFF
-,16,TRBJ2-5,-,TRBV24-1,TGTGCCACCAGTGATAGCGGTAGAGGAAGCGAGGAGACCCAGTACTTC,CATSDSGRGSEETQYF
-,13,TRBJ1-1,-,TRBV12-3/TRBV12-4,TGTGCCAGCAGTTTAGCAGGGGGCACTGAAGCTTTCTTT,CASSLAGGTEAFF
-,13,TRBJ1-2,-,TRBV29-1,TGCAGCGTCCCCATAAGGGGGAACTATGGCTACACCTTC,CSVPIRGNYGYTF
-,14,TRBJ2-5,-,TRBV11-1,TGTGCCAGCAGCTTGGTGACAGGTGGGACGGCCCAGTACTTC,CASSLVTGGTAQYF
-,14,TRBJ2-1,TRBD2,TRBV2,TGTGCCAGCAGTACACTAGCGGGACGTAATGAGCAGTTCTTC,CASSTLAGRNEQFF
-,15,TRBJ2-2,-,TRBV3-1/TRBV3-2,TGTGCCAGCAGCTCTCTAGCCTCGAACACCGGGGAGCTGTTTTTT,CASSSLASNTGELFF
few,14,TRBJ1-4,-,TRBV18,TGTGCCAGCTCACCGTCACAGGCAAATGAAAAACTGTTTTTT,CASSPSQANEKLFF
-,15,TRBJ1-2,TRBD1,TRBV18,TGTGCCAGCTCACCACCGGGACAGGGGGCGGATGGCTACACCTTC,CASSPPGQGADGYTF
-,16,TRBJ1-6,TRBD1,TRBV5-4,TGTGCCAGCCATCATGGCCCGGACAGGCTTTATTCACCCCTCCACTTT,CASHHGPDRLYSPLHF
-,15,TRBJ2-7,TRBD1,TRBV2,TGTGCCAGCAGTGAAATCGGGACAGAATCCTACGAGCAGTACTTC,CASSEIGTESYEQYF
-,15,TRBJ2-1,-,TRBV5-1,TGCGCCAGCAGCTTGGTGCGGGGCTCCTACAATGAGCAGTTCTTC,CASSLVRGSYNEQFF
-,15,TRBJ2-1,TRBD2,TRBV10-2,TGCGCCAGCAGTGTGATGAGCGGGGATTACAATGAGCAGTTCTTC,CASSVMSGDYNEQFF
-,13,TRBJ1-1,-,TRBV27,TGTGCCAGCAGTTGGGCCCCCCTCGCTGAAGCTTTCTTT,CASSWAPLAEAFF
-,13,TRBJ2-7,TRBD1,TRBV18,TGTGCCACCGCGGGACAGGGAGGCTACGAGCAGTACTTC,CATAGQGGYEQYF
-,13,TRBJ2-3,-,TRBV10-3,TGTGCCATCAGTCCAGGGATCGCAGATACGCAGTATTTT,CAISPGIADTQYF
-,14,TRBJ2-7,TRBD1,TRBV30,TGTGCCTGGAGTGGAGGGGGCGGCCCCTACGAGCAGTACTTC,CAWSGGGGPYEQYF
-,15,TRBJ2-7,-,TRBV7-9,TGTGCCAGCAGCTCACCTACGACACCTCCCTACGAGCAGTACTTC,CASSSPTTPPYEQYF
-,16,TRBJ2-3,-,TRBV13,TGTGCCAGCAGCTTACGTCCCGGAGCCAACACAGATACGCAGTATTTT,CASSLRPGANTDTQYF
-,14,TRBJ1-5,TRBD1,TRBV27,TGTGCCAGCAGCCAGACAGGGTACAATCAGCCCCAGCATTTT,CASSQTGYNQPQHF
once,11,TRBJ1-4,-,TRBV29-1,TGCAGCGTTACCTCCGGGGGAGAACTGTTTTTT,CSVTSGGELFF
-,15,TRBJ1-4,TRBD1,TRBV20-1,TGCAGTGCTAGTGGGGACAGGGGAGGAGATGAAAAACTGTTTTTT,CSASGDRGGDEKLFF
-,17,TRBJ1-6,-,TRBV4-3,TGCGCCAGCAGCCAAGATCGTTTGTCAGCCTATAATTCACCCCTCCACTTT,CASSQDRLSAYNSPLHF
-,18,TRBJ2-1,TRBD2,TRBV6-1,TGTGCCAGCAGTGCACAATCGGGACTAGCGACCAAAGGGAATGAGCAGTTCTTC,CASSAQSGLATKGNEQFF
-,12,TRBJ2-1,TRBD1,TRBV12-3/TRBV12-4,TGTGCCAGCAGTGACAGGGGGAATGAGCAGTTCTTC,CASSDRGNEQFF
-,13,TRBJ2-1,-,TRBV29-1,TGCAGCGCCGTTCCGACAGATTACAATGAGCAGTTCTTC,CSAVPTDYNEQFF
-,17,TRBJ2-1,TRBD2,TRBV27,TGTGCCAGCAGCTCCTACCCGGGACTAGCGGGAGGCGATGAGCAGTTCTTC,CASSSYPGLAGGDEQFF
-,13,TRBJ2-1,-,TRBV11-2,TGTGCCAGCAGCTCAGGGTTATTCGGTGAGCAGTTCTTC,CASSSGLFGEQFF
-,16,TRBJ2-3,TRBD2,TRBV5-5,TGTGCCAGCAGCTTTTCGAGCGGGAGGGTGACAGATACGCAGTATTTT,CASSFSSGRVTDTQYF
-,12,TRBJ2-1,-,TRBV12-3/TRBV12-4,TGTGCCAGCAGCCGGGGGGCTCACGGGCAGTTCTTC,CASSRGAHGQFF
-,14,TRBJ1-2,TRBD1,TRBV4-2,TGTGCCAGCAGTCGGACAGGGGAAGACTATGGCTACACCTTC,CASSRTGEDYGYTF
-,13,TRBJ1-2,-,TRBV29-1,TGCAGCGTTGAGGGGGCGCAGGGCTATGGCTACACCTTC,CSVEGAQGYGYTF
-,14,TRBJ1-6,-,TRBV30,TGTGCCTGGAGTTCTGTCAGTCGTAATTCACCCCTCCACTTT,CAWSSVSRNSPLHF
-,13,TRBJ2-2,-,TRBV24-1,TGTGCCACCAGTCCACAGAACACCGGGGAGCTGTTTTTT,CATSPQNTGELFF
-,16,TRBJ2-3,-,TRBV5-4,TGTGCCAGCAGCTTGGGCGGAGCAGGGGGCACAGATACGCAGTATTTT,CASSLGGAGGTDTQYF
-,15,TRBJ2-7,-,TRBV30,TGTGCCTGGGATAGGGTAGGCAGGGGAGTACGGGAGCAGTACTTC,CAWDRVGRGVREQYF
-,16,TRBJ2-2,TRBD1,TRBV7-9,TGTGCCAGCAGCTTAATAGGACAGGTAGACACCGGGGAGCTGTTTTTT,CASSLIGQVDTGELFF
-,16,TRBJ2-7,TRBD2,TRBV6-6,TGTGCCAGCAGTTACGGGATCCCAGCGGGGGGCTACGAGCAGTACTTC,CASSYGIPAGGYEQYF
-,13,TRBJ1-1,-,TRBV7-3,TGTGCCAGCAGAGCGGAGGCGGGCACTGAAGCTTTCTTT,CASRAEAGTEAFF
-,13,TRBJ2-2,TRBD1,TRBV11-3,TGTGCCAGCAAGGGTGGACAGGCCGGGGAGCTGTTTTTT,CASKGGQAGELFF
-,16,TRBJ2-2,TRBD1,TRBV11-2,TGTGCCAGCAGCGAAGGCTGGACAGGGAAGGGCGGGGAGCTGTTTTTT,CASSEGWTGKGGELFF
-,14,TRBJ2-7,TRBD1,TRBV19,TGTGCCAGTAGTATTGGGGACAGGGGGTACGAGCAGTACTTC,CASSIGDRGYEQYF
-,13,TRBJ1-1,-,TRBV6-1,TGTGCCAGCAGTGAAGTGCGGAACACTGAAGCTTTCTTT,CASSEVRNTEAFF
once,15,TRBJ2-5,-,TRBV7-2,TGTGCCAGCAGCTTAGTGTCTAGCGTAGTGGAGACCCAGTACTTC,CASSLVSSVVETQYF
-,17,TRBJ1-6,-,TRBV4-3,TGCGCCAGCAGCCAGAAAGGGGACATCGGCTATAATTCACCCCTCCACTTT,CASSQKGDIGYNSPLHF
-,14,TRBJ2-7,-,TRBV7-9,TGTGCCAGCAGCCTGGTCGGGGGGCCGAACGAGCAGTACTTC,CASSLVGGPNEQYF
-,16,TRBJ2-7,TRBD1,TRBV24-1,TGTGCCACCAGTGACACCGCCGGGACAGGGTTATACGAGCAGTACTTC,CATSDTAGTGLYEQYF
few,14,TRBJ1-1,TRBD1,TRBV7-2,TGTGCCAGCAGCCTACAAACAGGGGACGCTGAAGCTTTCTTT,CASSLQTGDAEAFF
-,15,TRBJ2-7,-,TRBV19,TGTGCCAGTAGTGGGCACTCGGACGGACTCTACGAGCAGTACTTC,CASSGHSDGLYEQYF
-,12,TRBJ1-1,-,TRBV19,TGTGCCAGTAGTATAGGGGAGACAGAAGCTTTCTTT,CASSIGETEAFF
-,12,TRBJ1-1,-,TRBV29-1,TGCAGCGTGTACGGGAGTGGGACTGAAGCTTTCTTT,CSVYGSGTEAFF
-,15,TRBJ2-2,-,TRBV4-3,TGCGCCAGCAGCCTACGGTACGGGGATACCGGGGAGCTGTTTTTT,CASSLRYGDTGELFF
-,14,TRBJ1-4,-,TRBV4-2,TGTGCCAGCAGCCAAGAGGAGTTAGGTAAAAAACTGTTTTTT,CASSQEELGKKLFF
-,15,TRBJ2-2,-,TRBV9,TGTGCCAGCAGCGCGTCAGGGGTGGGAACCGGGGAGCTGTTTTTT,CASSASGVGTGELFF
-,15,TRBJ2-3,-,TRBV6-5,TGTGCCAGCAGTTACTCGCTCACAGGTCAAGATACGCAGTATTTT,CASSYSLTGQDTQYF